A selection of T cell receptor beta chains follows, all from one sample in a study of cytomegalovirus exposure and HLA in healthy donors. Repertoires were generated with immunoSEQ multiplex PCR, while TCRdb's copy carries only in-frame clones and drops some. The repertoire holds over 150,000 clones, with less than 90% as singletons. The sequenced material came from PBMCs. The receptor source for this set is a woman aged 25 to 39 in good health and CMV-seronegative. The CDR3 runs from the conserved cysteine through the conserved F or W. D genes are given only for firm matches. A row's size may be missing; if present it is once, few, many or a size class.

j_call,d_call,v_call,clone_size,cdr3_nt,cdr3_aa
TRBJ1-5,TRBD1,TRBV6-6,-,TGTGCCAGCAGTTACTCCCCCACAGGGGCAGCTCAGCCCCAGCATTTT,CASSYSPTGAAQPQHF
TRBJ1-2,-,TRBV14,-,TGTGCCAGCAGCCAACCCGTGGACTATGGCTACACCTTC,CASSQPVDYGYTF
TRBJ2-1,-,TRBV14,-,TGTGCCAGCAGCCAAAGGGACTGGTACAATGAGCAGTTCTTC,CASSQRDWYNEQFF
TRBJ1-2,TRBD1,TRBV10-3,-,TGTGCCATCGGGGGGGACAGGGGCAACTATGGCTACACCTTC,CAIGGDRGNYGYTF
TRBJ2-3,-,TRBV19,-,TGTGCCAGTAGTATCCCCCCAACAGATACGCAGTATTTT,CASSIPPTDTQYF
TRBJ1-1,-,TRBV5-1,-,TGCGCCAGCAGCCCTATCAGATCGAACACTGAAGCTTTCTTT,CASSPIRSNTEAFF
TRBJ1-5,-,TRBV27,-,TGTGCCAGCAGTTTATCGGGGAACCTCGGGCCCCAGCATTTT,CASSLSGNLGPQHF
TRBJ2-3,TRBD1,TRBV6-6,-,TGTGCCAGCACGGACAGGGAGGGCACAGATACGCAGTATTTT,CASTDREGTDTQYF
TRBJ1-1,TRBD1,TRBV27,-,TGTGCCAGCGGCCCGACAGGGGTCGCTTTCTTT,CASGPTGVAFF
TRBJ2-7,TRBD2,TRBV27,-,TGTGCCAGCAAGACTAGCGGGAGTCTCTACGAGCAGTACTTC,CASKTSGSLYEQYF
TRBJ2-5,-,TRBV12-5,-,TGTGCTAGTGGTTTTCGGGAGACCCAGTACTTC,CASGFRETQYF
TRBJ2-7,TRBD1,TRBV18,once,TGTGCCAGCTCACCCCCCGGGGACAGGGGGACCTACGAGCAGTACTTC,CASSPPGDRGTYEQYF
TRBJ2-7,TRBD2,TRBV2,-,TGTGCCAGCAGAAGAAAACTAGCGGGAGGGCTTGAGCAGTACTTC,CASRRKLAGGLEQYF
TRBJ2-1,TRBD2,TRBV4-2,-,TGTGCCAGCAGCGAAGGCCTAGCGGCCTACAATGAGCAGTTCTTC,CASSEGLAAYNEQFF
TRBJ2-7,-,TRBV6-6,-,TGTGCCAGCAGCCCGGACAGAGCAGGAGAGCAGTACTTC,CASSPDRAGEQYF
TRBJ2-5,TRBD1,TRBV7-2,few,TGTGCCAGCAGCTCGGACAGGGCTGAGACCCAGTACTTC,CASSSDRAETQYF
TRBJ1-3,-,TRBV7-9,-,TGTGCCAGCAGCTTAAAAGGAAACACCATATATTTT,CASSLKGNTIYF
TRBJ2-7,TRBD1,TRBV5-4,-,TGTGCCAGCAGCTTCGAGACAGGGGGCGAGCAGTACTTC,CASSFETGGEQYF
TRBJ2-1,TRBD2,TRBV11-1,-,TGTGCCAGCAGCTTGGATAGCGGGAGGGCCAATGAGCAGTTCTTC,CASSLDSGRANEQFF
TRBJ2-7,TRBD2,TRBV5-1,-,TGCGCCAGCAGCCCCCCGACTAGCGGGACCTACGAGCAGTACTTC,CASSPPTSGTYEQYF
TRBJ2-1,-,TRBV9,-,TGTGCCAGCAGCCCACTGGTCGGTGAGCAGTTCTTC,CASSPLVGEQFF
TRBJ1-2,-,TRBV5-1,-,TGCGCCAGCAGCTTGGAAGGGGCGGTTAACTATGGCTACACCTTC,CASSLEGAVNYGYTF
TRBJ2-1,-,TRBV9,-,TGTGCCAGCACAAGGACTCCCGGGAATGAGCAGTTCTTC,CASTRTPGNEQFF
TRBJ2-7,-,TRBV4-2,-,TGTGCCAGCAGTCTTAGGGACGGATTATCCTACGAGCAGTACTTC,CASSLRDGLSYEQYF
TRBJ2-7,-,TRBV11-1,-,TGTGCCAGCAGCTTAGAGGGGTCCAGGTACGACGAGCAGTACTTC,CASSLEGSRYDEQYF
TRBJ1-1,-,TRBV7-3,-,TGTGCCAGCAGCTTCCTCGGAGGGAACACTGAAGCTTTCTTT,CASSFLGGNTEAFF
TRBJ2-7,TRBD2,TRBV19,-,TGTGCCAGTAGTATAGCCGGGACTAAGGGGCTCGAGCAGTACTTC,CASSIAGTKGLEQYF
TRBJ1-4,TRBD1,TRBV2,-,TGTGCCAGCTTTACAGGGGGAATCTCAACTAATGAAAAACTGTTTTTT,CASFTGGISTNEKLFF
TRBJ1-1,-,TRBV27,-,TGTGCCAGCAGTCCCCTTATTGGAGGTTGGGACACTGAAGCTTTCTTT,CASSPLIGGWDTEAFF